One sample yielded the 32 T cell receptor beta chains listed below, sequenced in a study of blood T cell repertoires in COVID-19. Profiled with immunoSEQ multiplex PCR; TCRdb holds only in-frame clones, not every one. Altogether over 75,000 clones are present, 65% to 85% being singletons, with the ten largest covering around 11%. Sequenced sample: peripheral blood. All receptors derive from a man aged 70 or older with acute or convalescent COVID-19.

The chain has TRBV27 and TRBJ1-6, with D unresolved. The CDR3 runs to 15 residues. The V gene lost 5 bases and the J gene lost 3 bases, with 11 bases spanning the gap. CDR1 is MNHEY and CDR2 is SMNVEV in the germline V gene (reference sequence). The CDR3, as DNA: TGTGCCAGCAGTAATTCGGCAGGCTATAATTCACCCCTCCACTTT. Its protein product is CASSNSAGYNSPLHF.

The chain carries TRBV4-2 and TRBJ1-3; unclear D gene. Germline lookup yields CDR1 LGHNA and CDR2 YNFKEQ. V dropped 0 bases and J dropped 0 bases, with 15 bases sitting between them. The CDR3 extends over 18 amino acids. CDR3 sequence: CASSQEGSGSLSGNTIYF. CDR3 bases: TGTGCCAGCAGCCAAGAAGGATCGGGGTCCCTCTCTGGAAACACCATATATTTT.

This clone has a handful of counts. This chain uses TRBV2 with TRBJ1-5; D gene unclear. Trimming removed 6 bases from V and 4 bases from J, with 10 bases in between. CDR1 SNHLY and CDR2 FYNNEI come from the germline V gene. The CDR3 extends over 13 amino acids. The CDR3 protein is CASSALLNQPQHF. For the CDR3, the DNA is TGTGCCAGCAGCGCGTTACTTAATCAGCCCCAGCATTTT.

This sequence joins TRBV5-1 and TRBJ1-6, with TRBD1 matching over 8 bases. V lost 2 bases to trimming and J lost 4 bases; unmatched junction nucleotides: 5. The CDR3 length is 16 residues. Germline V gives CDR1 SGHRS, CDR2 YFSETQ. CDR3 loop: CASSFGQGVYNSPLHF. CDR3 DNA: TGCGCCAGCAGCTTTGGACAGGGCGTTTATAATTCACCCCTCCACTTT.

The count of this clone is one. V is TRBV5-5 and J is TRBJ1-1, with D possibly matching TRBD1 (6 bases). This CDR3 is 14 amino acids long. The V and J ends lost 4 bases and 3 bases respectively, with 13 bases between them. Germline lookup yields CDR1 SGHKS and CDR2 YYEKEE (reference sequence). The CDR3 here is CASSRQAAYTEAFF. The CDR3 DNA reads as TGTGCCAGCAGCCGACAGGCTGCGTACACTGAAGCTTTCTTT.

V and J are TRBV18 and TRBJ2-2, with D tentatively TRBD1 (6 bases). This CDR3 comprises 13 residues. Germline-derived CDR1 and CDR2 are KGHSH and LQKENI. Trimming cost V 5 bases and J 7 bases, with 11 bases left between them. The CDR3 coding sequence is TGTGCCAGCTCAACAGGGTACAGCGGGGAGCTGTTTTTT. Protein: CASSTGYSGELFF.

The chain carries TRBV5-4 and TRBJ2-2; 7 bases agree with TRBD1. Trimming at V came to 2 bases and at J to 5 bases, leaving 0 bases not matched to a gene. The CDR3 is 13 amino acids. Germline assignment: CDR1 SGHNT and CDR2 YYREEE (reference sequence). The CDR3 sequence: CASSLQGTGELFF. The CDR3 nucleotides read TGTGCCAGCAGCTTACAGGGGACCGGGGAGCTGTTTTTT.

This chain links TRBV25-1 with TRBJ1-3; 8 bases match TRBD1. Unmatched junction bases numbered 1, after V lost 8 bases and J lost 4 bases. CDR3 length equals 12 residues. Looked up from germline, CDR1 is MGHDK and CDR2 is SYGVNS. The CDR3 protein is CASHRGGNTIYF. The CDR3 coding sequence is TGTGCCAGCCACAGGGGGGGAAACACCATATATTTT.

J is TRBJ1-6 and V is TRBV28; no firm D call. This CDR3 has 17 amino acids. Between the trimmed V and J ends, which lost 3 bases and 7 bases, there was a span of 19 bases. The germline V gene has CDR1 MDHEN and CDR2 SYDVKM. CDR3 sequence (DNA): TGTGCCAGCAGTTTTTACCATTTTGGAGGTTCCAATTCACCCCTCCACTTT. Translating it yields CASSFYHFGGSNSPLHF. The full variable domain, its missing parts supplied by reference TRBV28 and TRBJ1-6, is DVKVTQSSRYLVKRTGEKVFLECVQDMDHENMFWYRQDPGLGLRLIYFSYDVKMKEKGDIPEGYSVSREKKERFSLILESASTNQTSMYLCASSFYHFGGSNSPLHFGNGTRLTVT.

CDR3 sequence reads: CASSLVQSTDTQYF. The CDR3 DNA follows: TGTGCCAGCAGCTTAGTCCAGAGCACAGATACGCAGTATTTT. The chain is built from TRBV7-9 and TRBJ2-3; no reliable D call. Germline V lookup: CDR1 SEHNR, CDR2 FQNEAQ (reference sequence). CDR3 length: 14 amino acids. V lost 1 base to trimming and J lost 0 bases, with 5 bases between them. The variable domain in full, completed from reference TRBV7-9 and TRBJ2-3, reads DTGVSQNPRHKITKRGQNVTFRCDPISEHNRLYWYRQTLGQGPEFLTYFQNEAQLEKSRLLSDRFSAERPKGSFSTLEIQRTEQGDSAMYLCASSLVQSTDTQYFGPGTRLTVL.

The V gene is TRBV11-2, the J gene TRBJ1-5; 8 bases map to TRBD1. The CDR3 is 16 amino acids. V lost 1 base and J lost 0; bases outside the gene matches: 2. The germline gives CDR1 SGHAT, CDR2 FQNNGV. The CDR3 protein is CASSLGTGNSNQPQHF. The CDR3 DNA is TGTGCCAGCAGCTTAGGGACAGGGAATAGCAATCAGCCCCAGCATTTT.

J is TRBJ1-1 and V is TRBV9; 12 bases agree with TRBD1. Looked up from germline, CDR1 is SGDLS and CDR2 is YYNGEE. CDR3 length equals 15 residues. V lost 2 bases and J lost 6; bases outside the gene matches: 5. The CDR3, as DNA: TGTGCCAGCAGCGTCGGGGACAGGGGGCTGGCTGAAGCTTTCTTT. Translated, it gives CASSVGDRGLAEAFF. Variable domain in full (rest from reference TRBV9 and TRBJ1-1): DSGVTQTPKHLITATGQRVTLRCSPRSGDLSVYWYQQSLDQGLQFLIQYYNGEERAKGNILERFSAQQFPDLHSELNLSSLELGDSALYFCASSVGDRGLAEAFFGQGTRLTVV.

The gene calls are TRBV3-1 (or the pseudogene TRBV3-2) and TRBJ1-5; possible D gene TRBD1, 5 bases. CDR3 length equals 15 residues. Germline V gene sequence: CDR1 LGHDT, CDR2 YNNKEL (reference sequence). With 5 bases removed from V and 7 bases from J, the gap between germline ends came to 18 bases. CDR3 coding DNA: TGTGCCAGCAGCGGGGGTCGGGGGACGGGCCAGCCCCAGCATTTT. Translated: CASSGGRGTGQPQHF.

The CDR3 DNA sequence: TGTGCCAGCAGCGTAGGCGGAGACAGGGGGCGGCCAGGAACTGAAGCTTTCTTT. The encoded protein is CASSVGGDRGRPGTEAFF. The rearrangement uses TRBV9 and TRBJ1-1; TRBD1 agrees at 10 bases. This CDR3 has 18 residues. Germline lookup yields CDR1 SGDLS and CDR2 YYNGEE. Unmatched junction bases numbered 13, after V lost 0 bases and J lost 5 bases.

This sequence joins TRBV5-4 and TRBJ2-3; D gene unclear. The CDR3 spans 15 residues. The V gene's germline CDR1 is SGHNT and CDR2 YYREEE (reference sequence). The germline V and J ends were trimmed by 0 bases and 0 bases, with 8 bases remaining between them. The CDR3 DNA sequence: TGTGCCAGCAGCTTGGATCCAGTTAGCACAGATACGCAGTATTTT. It translates to CASSLDPVSTDTQYF.

This rearrangement joins TRBV5-1 to TRBJ2-3; weak D call: TRBD1 (6 bases). CDR1 SGHRS and CDR2 YFSETQ come from the germline V gene. V was trimmed by 1 base and J by 1 base, leaving 10 bases between them. The CDR3 length is 15 residues. For the CDR3, the DNA is TGCGCCAGCAGCTTGAATGGGGGCGGCACAGATACGCAGTATTTT. It is translated as CASSLNGGGTDTQYF. Full variable domain (rest looked up from reference TRBV5-1 and TRBJ2-3): KAGVTQTPRYLIKTRGQQVTLSCSPISGHRSVSWYQQTPGQGLQFLFEYFSETQRNKGNFPGRFSGRQFSNSRSEMNVSTLELGDSALYLCASSLNGGGTDTQYFGPGTRLTVL.

J is TRBJ1-4 and V is TRBV2; D remains ambiguous. The germline V gene encodes CDR1 SNHLY and CDR2 FYNNEI. The CDR3 extends over 14 amino acids. V shed 4 bases and J shed 4 bases, with 10 bases lying between them. This CDR3 reads CASSVGGNNEKLFF. The DNA of the CDR3 is TGTGCCAGCAGTGTGGGAGGGAATAATGAAAAACTGTTTTTT.

The rearrangement joins TRBV11-3 to TRBJ2-3; tentative D call: TRBD1 (6 bases). The CDR3 has 15 amino acids. Per germline, CDR1 SGHNT and CDR2 YENEEA. Trimming took off 0 bases at V and 6 bases at J, with 13 bases between the two ends. In DNA form, the CDR3 reads TGTGCCAGCAGCTTAGAACAGGGAAGTAAGGATACGCAGTATTTT. This encodes CASSLEQGSKDTQYF.

V and J are TRBV7-3 and TRBJ2-3; D possibly corresponds to TRBD2 (6 bases). From germline, CDR1 is SGHTA and CDR2 FQGTGA. This CDR3 region has 15 residues. Trimming removed 5 bases from V and 6 bases from J, with 18 bases in between. This CDR3 is CASSHTGTGGDTQYF. The CDR3 DNA is TGTGCCAGCAGCCATACCGGGACTGGGGGGGATACGCAGTATTTT.

The chain recombines TRBV5-5 with TRBJ2-5, with TRBD1 matching over 9 bases. The CDR3 contains 15 residues. V shed 2 bases, J shed 5 bases, and the junction held 7 bases outside the gene matches. Per germline, CDR1 SGHKS and CDR2 YYEKEE (reference sequence). In DNA, the CDR3 is TGTGCCAGCAGCTTCAACAGGGGGCGCGTTGAGACCCAGTACTTC. This encodes CASSFNRGRVETQYF.

This rearrangement joins TRBV7-9 to TRBJ2-5; D is perhaps TRBD2 (5 bases). CDR1 is SEHNR and CDR2 is FQNEAQ in the germline V gene (reference sequence). The V gene lost 3 bases and the J gene lost 5 bases, with 16 bases spanning the gap. This CDR3 has 15 residues. The CDR3 nucleotides are TGTGCCAGCAGCTTGCTCCGCCCAGCGGTGGAGACCCAGTACTTC. Its translation is CASSLLRPAVETQYF.

The chain combines TRBV30 with TRBJ1-3, with D hard to call. Trimming shortened V by 4 bases and J by 0 bases, and 13 bases separated the two germline ends. Germline V gene sequence: CDR1 GTSNPN, CDR2 SVGIG (reference sequence). The CDR3 consists of 15 residues. The CDR3 reads CAWTADLSSGNTIYF. Written as DNA, the CDR3 is TGTGCCTGGACGGCGGATCTAAGCTCTGGAAACACCATATATTTT.

The gene calls are TRBV11-3 and TRBJ1-1, with a possible D match to TRBD1 (5 bases). The V end was cut by 2 bases, the J end by 3 bases, with 10 bases between. The length of the CDR3 is 14 residues. CDR1 and CDR2 from the germline V gene are SGHNT and YENEEA. The CDR3 spells CASSLTTAHTEAFF. The CDR3 DNA is TGTGCCAGCAGCTTAACGACAGCACACACTGAAGCTTTCTTT.

The rearrangement joins TRBV13 to TRBJ2-1, with 11 positions matching TRBD2. This CDR3 has 15 residues. V was clipped by 5 bases and J by 15 bases; unmatched bases: 15. Germline V gene data show CDR1 as PRHDT and CDR2 as FYEKMQ (reference sequence). CDR3 bases: TGTGCCAGCAGCCCCCGTGGGACTAGCGGATCTGAGGGGTTCTTC. Translation gives CASSPRGTSGSEGFF.

In its sample, this clone was seen a few times. The CDR3 DNA is TGCAGCGTTCGGGACAGCTCTGGAAACACCATATATTTT. Encoded protein: CSVRDSSGNTIYF. This chain connects TRBV29-1 to TRBJ1-3; 7 bases match TRBD1. CDR1 SQVTM and CDR2 ANQGSEA come from the germline V gene. This CDR3 has 13 amino acids. The J segment lost 0 bases and the V segment lost 5 bases, leaving 1 base of the junction unmatched.

The rearrangement links TRBV4-1 to TRBJ2-1; D uncertain. The ends were cut back, 4 bases at V and 7 bases at J, with 8 bases in the middle. The CDR3 consists of 12 residues. Looked up from germline, CDR1 is MGHRA and CDR2 is YSYEKL. Written as DNA, the CDR3 is TGCGCCAGCAGCCTCAACATAAATGAGCAGTTCTTC. It codes for CASSLNINEQFF.

This chain joins TRBV6-5 and TRBJ1-1; the D is unclear. This CDR3 has 11 amino acids. Germline V CDR1 and CDR2: MNHEY, SVGAGI. Deletions cut 2 bases from V and 7 bases from J, with 5 bases between. CDR3 residues: CASSYAGEAFF. The DNA for the CDR3 is TGTGCCAGCAGTTACGCGGGTGAAGCTTTCTTT.

This sequence joins TRBV5-1 and TRBJ1-1; a possible D gene is TRBD1 (5 bases). Deletions cut 2 bases from V and 7 bases from J, with 12 bases between. Germline loops: CDR1 SGHRS, CDR2 YFSETQ. The CDR3 is 13 residues long. The CDR3 region is CASSLISQGEAFF. The CDR3 nucleotides are TGCGCCAGCAGCTTAATCAGCCAGGGTGAAGCTTTCTTT.

The chain employs TRBV12-3 or TRBV12-4 and TRBJ2-2, with no clear D. The CDR3 contains 12 residues. V dropped 1 base and J dropped 8 bases, with 5 bases sitting between them. CDR3 protein: CASSLDGGELFF. CDR3 in DNA: TGTGCCAGCAGTTTAGACGGTGGGGAGCTGTTTTTT.

V gene TRBV10-3 combines with J gene TRBJ1-3; 10 bases fit TRBD1. CDR3 size: 16 residues. Trimming removed 10 bases from V and 4 bases from J; junction bases left unmatched: 13. CDR1 and CDR2 (germline): ENHRY, SYGVKD. Written as DNA, the CDR3 is TGTGCCACTTTAACCGGGACAGGGGCTGGAGGAAACACCATATATTTT. Its protein is CATLTGTGAGGNTIYF.

This chain uses TRBV10-3 with TRBJ2-5; 11 bases align to TRBD1. Trimming removed 6 bases from V and 5 bases from J; junction bases left unmatched: 5. In germline, CDR1 is ENHRY, CDR2 SYGVKD. The CDR3 is 14 residues long. Written as DNA, the CDR3 is TGTGCCATCAGAGGGGACAGGGGGGAGGAGACCCAGTACTTC. Its translation is CAIRGDRGEETQYF.

The gene calls are TRBV7-9 and TRBJ1-1; D unresolved. The CDR3 totals 14 residues. Germline V gene lookup returns CDR1 SEHNR and CDR2 FQNEAQ (reference sequence). The germline V and J ends were trimmed by 6 bases and 4 bases, with 15 bases remaining between them. CDR3 loop: CASSPGLLATEAFF. The CDR3 DNA sequence: TGTGCCAGCAGTCCCGGGCTACTAGCCACTGAAGCTTTCTTT. The entire variable domain, with the rest obtained from reference TRBV7-9 and TRBJ1-1, is as follows: DTGVSQNPRHKITKRGQNVTFRCDPISEHNRLYWYRQTLGQGPEFLTYFQNEAQLEKSRLLSDRFSAERPKGSFSTLEIQRTEQGDSAMYLCASSPGLLATEAFFGQGTRLTVV.